The rows below give T cell receptor beta chains drawn from one sample of a study of T-cell memory formation after mild COVID-19. TCRdb itself ran the 5' RACE reads through MiXCR, one entry per CDR3 protein. Counted here are some 250,000 distinct CDR3 sequences, approximately 9% occurring once; the ten biggest clones make up 22%. Sequencing input: PBMCs or a T cell subset sorted from them (not recorded which). The receptors were gathered from a man aged 18 to 29 who had mild COVID-19 (a few samples of this study predate the infection). Cell type and time point are not known. CDR3s include the opening cysteine and the closing phenylalanine or tryptophan. A D gene is named only where the DNA matches it firmly. Size values are once, few and many counts, or a class for expanded clones, and some rows have none.

v_gene: TRBV28; j_gene: TRBJ1-2; d_gene: .; abundance: many; CDR3nt: TGTGCCAGCGAAGACAGGAACTATGGCTACACCTTC; CDR3aa: CASEDRNYGYTF
v_gene: TRBV19; j_gene: TRBJ2-1; d_gene: .; abundance: .; CDR3nt: TGTGCCAGTAGTCCCCGGGACACAGGGAATGAGCAGTTCTTC; CDR3aa: CASSPRDTGNEQFF
v_gene: TRBV4-3; j_gene: TRBJ1-5; d_gene: .; abundance: few; CDR3nt: TGCGCCAGCAGCCAGGGTAGGGGCCAGCCCCAGCATTTT; CDR3aa: CASSQGRGQPQHF
v_gene: TRBV6-5; j_gene: TRBJ1-2; d_gene: TRBD1; abundance: .; CDR3nt: TGTGCCAGCAGTCAACAGGGGGAGGGGTATGGCTACACCTTC; CDR3aa: CASSQQGEGYGYTF
v_gene: TRBV7-8; j_gene: TRBJ2-6; d_gene: .; abundance: many; CDR3nt: TGTGCCAGCAGCCCAAGGACTGGGGCCAACGTCCTGACTTTC; CDR3aa: CASSPRTGANVLTF
v_gene: TRBV25-1; j_gene: TRBJ2-3; d_gene: .; abundance: few; CDR3nt: TGTGCCAGCGGGTTAACAGATACGCAGTATTTT; CDR3aa: CASGLTDTQYF
v_gene: TRBV5-1; j_gene: TRBJ2-1; d_gene: .; abundance: .; CDR3nt: TGCGCCAGCAGCCGATACGGGGTGGATGAGCAGTTCTTC; CDR3aa: CASSRYGVDEQFF
v_gene: TRBV6-2/TRBV6-3; j_gene: TRBJ2-2; d_gene: .; abundance: many; CDR3nt: TGTGCCAGCAGTTTCAGGGGCCCGAACACCGGGGAGCTGTTTTTT; CDR3aa: CASSFRGPNTGELFF
v_gene: TRBV9; j_gene: TRBJ1-2; d_gene: TRBD1; abundance: .; CDR3nt: TGTGCCAGCAGCGTGGGAACAGGGGCAGGTGGCTACACCTTC; CDR3aa: CASSVGTGAGGYTF
v_gene: TRBV7-8; j_gene: TRBJ2-7; d_gene: TRBD1; abundance: many; CDR3nt: TGTGCCAGCAGTTTTACCGGGACAGGGCTTTTATACGAGCAGTACTTC; CDR3aa: CASSFTGTGLLYEQYF
v_gene: TRBV7-9; j_gene: TRBJ2-1; d_gene: .; abundance: few; CDR3nt: TGTGCCAGCAGCCCCACATCCCGGGGAGCTACCTACAATGAGCAGTTCTTC; CDR3aa: CASSPTSRGATYNEQFF
v_gene: TRBV4-3; j_gene: TRBJ2-4; d_gene: .; abundance: few; CDR3nt: TGCGCCAGCAGCCAAGTTCGGGGCCTAAGGGAAGGATTGAACTTC; CDR3aa: CASSQVRGLREGLNF
v_gene: TRBV7-2; j_gene: TRBJ1-6; d_gene: .; abundance: .; CDR3nt: TGTGCCAGCAGCTTAGGGGGTCAGGGAAGCTCACCCCTCCACTTT; CDR3aa: CASSLGGQGSSPLHF
v_gene: TRBV25-1; j_gene: TRBJ1-1; d_gene: .; abundance: many; CDR3nt: TGTGCCAGCAGTGAAAGATTGGGCGGACCGAACACTGAAGCTTTCTTT; CDR3aa: CASSERLGGPNTEAFF
v_gene: TRBV6-1; j_gene: TRBJ1-6; d_gene: .; abundance: few; CDR3nt: TGTGCCAGCAGTGACTATCAGGGATTATCCTATAATTCACCCCTCCACTTT; CDR3aa: CASSDYQGLSYNSPLHF
v_gene: TRBV7-9; j_gene: TRBJ2-1; d_gene: .; abundance: many; CDR3nt: TGTGCCAGCAGCTCACGGGGTGGTAATGAGCAGTTCTTC; CDR3aa: CASSSRGGNEQFF
v_gene: TRBV9; j_gene: TRBJ2-3; d_gene: .; abundance: .; CDR3nt: TGTGCCAGCAGCGTAGGGGTGACGAGCACAGATACGCAGTATTTT; CDR3aa: CASSVGVTSTDTQYF
v_gene: TRBV27; j_gene: TRBJ2-3; d_gene: TRBD1; abundance: .; CDR3nt: TGTGCCAGCGGCCGGGACAGACCTAGCACAGATACGCAGTATTTT; CDR3aa: CASGRDRPSTDTQYF
v_gene: TRBV12-3/TRBV12-4; j_gene: TRBJ1-2; d_gene: .; abundance: .; CDR3nt: TGTGCCAGCAGTTTTGGTGGGCTAGGCTACACCTTC; CDR3aa: CASSFGGLGYTF
v_gene: TRBV7-9; j_gene: TRBJ1-4; d_gene: .; abundance: .; CDR3nt: TGTGCCAGCAGCGTCGGGAGTTTGGTGGACAATGAAAAACTGTTTTTT; CDR3aa: CASSVGSLVDNEKLFF
v_gene: TRBV18; j_gene: TRBJ2-5; d_gene: .; abundance: many; CDR3nt: TGTGCCAGCAGCCCTCAGGAGACCCAGTACTTC; CDR3aa: CASSPQETQYF
v_gene: TRBV27; j_gene: TRBJ2-2; d_gene: .; abundance: .; CDR3nt: TGTGCCAGCAGTTCAAGGATGACGAACACCGGGGAGCTGTTTTTT; CDR3aa: CASSSRMTNTGELFF
v_gene: TRBV29-1; j_gene: TRBJ1-5; d_gene: .; abundance: few; CDR3nt: TGCAGCGGGGCTTCGGGACCGGATCAGCCCCAGCATTTT; CDR3aa: CSGASGPDQPQHF
v_gene: TRBV12-3/TRBV12-4; j_gene: TRBJ2-7; d_gene: .; abundance: .; CDR3nt: TGTGCCAGCAGCTCAATCTCCTACGAGCAGTACTTC; CDR3aa: CASSSISYEQYF
v_gene: TRBV20-1; j_gene: TRBJ1-2; d_gene: TRBD1; abundance: few; CDR3nt: TGCAGTGCTGTCAGGGGGAGGGATGGCTACACCTTC; CDR3aa: CSAVRGRDGYTF
v_gene: TRBV6-5; j_gene: TRBJ1-2; d_gene: .; abundance: .; CDR3nt: TGTGCCAGCAGTTACTCGGGGGTTTCGGGTGGCTACACCTTC; CDR3aa: CASSYSGVSGGYTF
v_gene: TRBV5-1; j_gene: TRBJ2-1; d_gene: .; abundance: .; CDR3nt: TGCGCCAGCAGCATGGACCGGGCGTTCCAGGGGATTTACAATGAGCAGTTCTTC; CDR3aa: CASSMDRAFQGIYNEQFF
v_gene: TRBV4-1; j_gene: TRBJ2-5; d_gene: .; abundance: .; CDR3nt: TGCGCCAGCAGCCAAGATAGGGGGGTCGAGACCCAGTACTTC; CDR3aa: CASSQDRGVETQYF
v_gene: TRBV6-2/TRBV6-3; j_gene: TRBJ2-7; d_gene: .; abundance: .; CDR3nt: TGTGCCAGCAGTCCTCGGAGAGATCTTAACCTCTACGAGCAGTACTTC; CDR3aa: CASSPRRDLNLYEQYF
v_gene: TRBV12-3/TRBV12-4; j_gene: TRBJ2-3; d_gene: .; abundance: .; CDR3nt: TGTGCCAGCAGTGACGGACACAAGACAGATACGCAGTATTTT; CDR3aa: CASSDGHKTDTQYF
v_gene: TRBV6-5; j_gene: TRBJ1-4; d_gene: .; abundance: .; CDR3nt: TGTGCCAGCAGAACCCACGGATATGGTGAAAAACTGTTTTTT; CDR3aa: CASRTHGYGEKLFF
v_gene: TRBV2; j_gene: TRBJ1-2; d_gene: TRBD1; abundance: few; CDR3nt: TGTGCCAGCAGTGTGCAGGGGGCGCCCTATGGCTACACCTTC; CDR3aa: CASSVQGAPYGYTF
v_gene: TRBV12-3/TRBV12-4; j_gene: TRBJ2-7; d_gene: .; abundance: .; CDR3nt: TGTGCCAGCAGTCATACTGGGGGCCCTACCTACGAGCAGTACTTC; CDR3aa: CASSHTGGPTYEQYF
v_gene: TRBV5-1; j_gene: TRBJ2-3; d_gene: .; abundance: few; CDR3nt: TGCGCCAGCAGGGCCCCCAGGAACACAGATACGCAGTATTTT; CDR3aa: CASRAPRNTDTQYF
v_gene: TRBV2; j_gene: TRBJ1-4; d_gene: TRBD1; abundance: .; CDR3nt: TGTGCCAGCAGTGGGGACAGGGGAACTAATGAAAAACTGTTTTTT; CDR3aa: CASSGDRGTNEKLFF
v_gene: TRBV12-2; j_gene: TRBJ2-5; d_gene: .; abundance: .; CDR3nt: TGTGCAAGTCGCCGCCTCATGACTAGCGGGGGGGAGACCCAGTACTTC; CDR3aa: CASRRLMTSGGETQYF
v_gene: TRBV5-1; j_gene: TRBJ2-1; d_gene: TRBD2; abundance: many; CDR3nt: TGCGCCAGCAGCTCTCTAGCGGGGGCCCACAATGAGCAGTTCTTC; CDR3aa: CASSSLAGAHNEQFF
v_gene: TRBV28; j_gene: TRBJ2-1; d_gene: TRBD2; abundance: few; CDR3nt: TGTGCCAGCAGTTTCCTTACTAGCGGGGGAAGCTCCTACAATGAGCAGTTCTTC; CDR3aa: CASSFLTSGGSSYNEQFF
v_gene: TRBV7-9; j_gene: TRBJ2-5; d_gene: .; abundance: many; CDR3nt: TGTGCCAGCAGCTTCAGGGCTCGGACGGAGACCCAGTACTTC; CDR3aa: CASSFRARTETQYF
v_gene: TRBV4-3; j_gene: TRBJ2-3; d_gene: .; abundance: many; CDR3nt: TGCGCCAGCAGCCCCGGACAGAACACAGATACGCAGTATTTT; CDR3aa: CASSPGQNTDTQYF
v_gene: TRBV4-2; j_gene: TRBJ2-1; d_gene: .; abundance: few; CDR3nt: TGTGCCAGCAGCCAAACTCAAATACGTCGGGAGTACAATGAGCAGTTCTTC; CDR3aa: CASSQTQIRREYNEQFF
v_gene: TRBV5-1; j_gene: TRBJ2-1; d_gene: TRBD1; abundance: many; CDR3nt: TGCGCCAGCACCCAGACAGGGGATTACAATGAGCAGTTCTTC; CDR3aa: CASTQTGDYNEQFF
v_gene: TRBV10-3; j_gene: TRBJ2-7; d_gene: .; abundance: few; CDR3nt: TGTGCCATCAGTGAGCGGGGGGCCGGGTACGAGCAGTACTTC; CDR3aa: CAISERGAGYEQYF
v_gene: TRBV19; j_gene: TRBJ2-1; d_gene: TRBD2; abundance: many; CDR3nt: TGTGCCAGTAGTCAGACTAGCGGGGATTACAATGAGCAGTTCTTC; CDR3aa: CASSQTSGDYNEQFF
v_gene: TRBV7-3; j_gene: TRBJ2-1; d_gene: TRBD2; abundance: .; CDR3nt: TGTGCCAGCAGCCTCAAGGGGACTAGCGGGGGTTACAATGAGCAGTTCTTC; CDR3aa: CASSLKGTSGGYNEQFF
v_gene: TRBV6-2/TRBV6-3; j_gene: TRBJ2-7; d_gene: .; abundance: few; CDR3nt: TGTGCCAGCAGTTACTCGGAGCTTACCTACGAGCAGTACTTC; CDR3aa: CASSYSELTYEQYF